Listed here are 23 T cell receptor beta chains from one sample, sequenced in a study of Graves' ophthalmopathy and Graves' hyperthyroidism. Beta-chain TCR CDR3 regions were amplified from RNA transcripts. The workflow started with a first-round RT-PCR run with HTBI primers and then moved on to a second-round multiplex PCR. TCRdb redid the calling of the multiplex PCR reads with MiXCR, one entry per CDR3 protein. The table records roughly 400,000 distinct CDR3 sequences, approximately 18% of them present only once. Sequenced input: peripheral blood. Receptors originate from an adult woman with stable Graves' hyperthyroidism.

There are many counts of this clonotype. The chain carries TRBV4-2 and TRBJ1-2; D call uncertain. Germline CDR1 LGHNA, CDR2 YNFKEQ. The V end was cut by 4 bases, the J end by 6 bases, with 18 bases between. The CDR3 runs 15 residues. CDR3 DNA sequence: TGTGCCAGCAGCCTTCCTGGGCGGGGTGAGGATGGCTACACCTTC. Protein product: CASSLPGRGEDGYTF.

The CDR3 protein is CASSLAPGQGVTGELFF. The CDR3 bases are TGTGCCAGCAGCTTAGCCCCGGGACAGGGGGTCACCGGGGAGCTGTTTTTT. This rearrangement joins TRBV7-2 to TRBJ2-2, with 11 bases fitting TRBD1. CDR1 and CDR2 from the germline V gene are SGHTA and FQGNSA. The CDR3 is 17 residues long. The junction had 4 bases not matched to a gene; V was cut back by 0 bases and J by 4 bases.

This chain joins TRBV13 and TRBJ2-7, with TRBD2 identical over 13 bases. The V segment lost 5 bases and the J segment 5 bases; nucleotides outside the gene matches: 9. This CDR3 has 16 residues. Germline V lookup: CDR1 PRHDT, CDR2 FYEKMQ (reference sequence). This chain's CDR3 is CASSQTGLAGRDEQYF. The CDR3 DNA reads as TGTGCCAGCAGCCAAACGGGACTAGCGGGGAGAGACGAGCAGTACTTC.

The rearrangement links TRBV6-2 or TRBV6-3 to TRBJ1-3; D is possibly TRBD1 (5 bases). This CDR3 region has 13 residues. The germline CDR1 and CDR2 sequences are MNHEY and SVGEGT. Trimming pared 4 bases from V and 3 bases from J, leaving 7 bases between. The CDR3 protein is CASSFQGGNTIYF. The CDR3 nucleotides read TGTGCCAGCAGTTTCCAGGGTGGAAACACCATATATTTT.

This clonotype was seen ten or more times. This sequence joins TRBV5-6 and TRBJ2-5, with D possibly TRBD1 on 5 matching bases. This CDR3 contains 14 residues. Germline V gene data show CDR1 as SGHDT and CDR2 as YYEEEE. V lost 5 bases to trimming and J lost 1 base, with 12 bases between them. CDR3 DNA: TGTGCCAGCAGTTACGACAGAAGCCAAGAGACCCAGTACTTC. The encoded protein is CASSYDRSQETQYF.

This rearrangement joins TRBV7-2 to TRBJ1-3; no clear D. The V gene's germline CDR1 is SGHTA and CDR2 FQGNSA. This CDR3 region has 13 residues. V was shortened by 3 bases and J by 6 bases, with 9 bases between the two germline ends. CDR3 DNA sequence: TGTGCCAGCAGCTTTGGAGTGGAAAACACCATATATTTT. Translation gives CASSFGVENTIYF.

The J gene is TRBJ2-5, the V gene TRBV7-2; 16 bases line up with TRBD2. The CDR3 is 18 residues long. Looked up from germline, CDR1 is SGHTA and CDR2 is FQGNSA. Germline trimming cut 3 bases from V and 3 bases from J; bases unmatched to any gene: 7. CDR3 protein: CASSFSGTSGRAEETQYF. As DNA, the CDR3 is TGTGCCAGCAGCTTCTCCGGGACTAGCGGGAGGGCCGAAGAGACCCAGTACTTC.

This clonotype was counted ten times or more. V usage is TRBV14 and J usage is TRBJ1-6; TRBD1 might be the D (5 bases). The V gene's germline CDR1 is SGHDN and CDR2 FVKESK. The CDR3 has 15 amino acids. V lost 1 base to trimming and J lost 10 bases, with 14 bases between them. CDR3 protein: CASSQGGAGYSPLHF. CDR3 DNA sequence: TGTGCCAGCAGCCAAGGAGGGGCAGGGTACTCACCCCTCCACTTT.

For the CDR3, the DNA is TGTGCCAGCAGCTTAGTTCGGGGGATCTCCTACGAGCAGTACTTC. Its translation is CASSLVRGISYEQYF. V gene TRBV7-2 combines with J gene TRBJ2-7, with a possible D match to TRBD2 (6 bases). The CDR3 is made up of 15 amino acids. Trimming took off 1 base at V and 0 bases at J, with 10 bases between the two ends. Germline CDR1 reads SGHTA; CDR2 reads FQGNSA.

This clonotype has just a few counts. The chain links TRBV12-3 or TRBV12-4 to TRBJ2-7; TRBD1 might be the D (6 bases). The CDR3 consists of 14 residues. V lost 5 bases to trimming and J lost 6 bases, with 17 bases between them. CDR3 sequence reads: CASSLGGRAGEQYF. The CDR3 DNA is TGTGCCAGCAGTCTAGGGGGAAGGGCGGGCGAGCAGTACTTC.

This chain connects TRBV28 to TRBJ2-5; 14 nucleotides agree with TRBD2. This CDR3 contains 15 residues. Germline CDR1 MDHEN, CDR2 SYDVKM. V was clipped by 7 bases and J by 5 bases; unmatched bases: 6. DNA of the CDR3: TGTGCCAGCATGACTAGCGGGAGGGCCTCGGAGACCCAGTACTTC. This sequence encodes CASMTSGRASETQYF.

This clonotype was picked up many times. The V gene is TRBV11-2, the J gene TRBJ1-1; TRBD1 aligns across 9 bases. With 6 bases clipped from V and 1 base from J, the junction kept 3 bases outside the gene matches. Looked up from germline, CDR1 is SGHAT and CDR2 is FQNNGV. This CDR3 is built from 14 residues. CDR3 DNA sequence: TGTGCCAGCAGTGGGACAGGGTGGAACACTGAAGCTTTCTTT. This sequence encodes CASSGTGWNTEAFF.

This clonotype was recorded many times. J is TRBJ1-1 and V is TRBV6-7, with D maybe TRBD1 (6 bases). Being an ORF, TRBV6-7 has a function that is uncertain. The V and J ends lost 8 bases and 3 bases respectively, with 16 bases between them. The CDR3 consists of 14 residues. The CDR3 sequence is CASDFPGAYTEAFF. The CDR3 region has the DNA TGTGCCAGCGATTTTCCGGGGGCGTACACTGAAGCTTTCTTT.

This clonotype showed up many times. The chain joins TRBV15 to TRBJ2-7; D might be TRBD1 (5 bases). From germline, CDR1 is LNHNV and CDR2 YYDKDF (reference sequence). The CDR3 totals 14 residues. V lost 0 bases and J 0 bases, leaving 6 bases between the germline ends. The CDR3 region has the DNA TGTGCCACCAGCAGAGACAGGGTCTCCTACGAGCAGTACTTC. Translating it yields CATSRDRVSYEQYF.

The J gene is TRBJ2-2, the V gene TRBV6-1; D is undetermined. CDR3 length equals 14 residues. CDR1 and CDR2 from the germline V gene are MNHNS and SASEGT. Trimming removed 7 bases from V and 3 bases from J, with 12 bases in between. CDR3 residues: CASKALDDTGELFF. CDR3 DNA sequence: TGTGCCAGCAAAGCTTTGGATGACACCGGGGAGCTGTTTTTT.

The table lists this clonotype with many counts. The rearrangement links TRBV28 to TRBJ2-5; 7 bases are a match to TRBD2. The germline V gene encodes CDR1 MDHEN and CDR2 SYDVKM. V trimming: 4 bases; J trimming: 7 bases; junction bases outside the gene matches: 15. The CDR3 length is 16 residues. The CDR3 sequence: CASSSPRTRVLVTQYF. For the CDR3, the DNA is TGTGCCAGCAGTTCCCCCCGGACTAGAGTCTTGGTGACCCAGTACTTC.

This clonotype was seen at least ten times. This chain connects TRBV11-2 to TRBJ1-1; D remains unclear. CDR1 and CDR2 from the germline V gene are SGHAT and FQNNGV. The V end was cut by 5 bases, the J end by 4 bases, with 14 bases between. CDR3 length equals 14 residues. The CDR3 reads CASSTTALSTEAFF. CDR3 bases: TGTGCCAGCAGCACAACCGCCCTCTCCACTGAAGCTTTCTTT.

This clonotype was counted many times. This chain joins TRBV6-1 and TRBJ2-7; 9 positions agree with TRBD1. CDR3 size: 14 residues. Germline assignment: CDR1 MNHNS and CDR2 SASEGT. V trimming: 8 bases; J trimming: 4 bases; junction bases outside the gene matches: 9. DNA of the CDR3: TGTGCCAGCGAGTGGGACAGGGCTCGGTACGAGCAGTACTTC. Protein: CASEWDRARYEQYF.

Ten or more counts support this clonotype. The J gene is TRBJ2-7, the V gene TRBV6-1, with D hard to call. From germline, CDR1 is MNHNS and CDR2 SASEGT. V was trimmed by 8 bases and J by 3 bases, leaving 14 bases between them. This CDR3 has 13 amino acids. The CDR3 loop reads CASYAENLYEQYF. For the CDR3, the DNA is TGTGCCAGCTATGCAGAGAACCTCTACGAGCAGTACTTC.

Ten or more counts support this clonotype. V gene TRBV12-3 or TRBV12-4 combines with J gene TRBJ1-2; 9 bases are shared with TRBD1. This CDR3 region has 15 residues. Unmatched junction bases numbered 7, after V lost 5 bases and J lost 3 bases. The chain's CDR3 is CASSPWDRVYYGYTF. DNA of the CDR3: TGTGCCAGCAGTCCCTGGGACAGGGTCTACTATGGCTACACCTTC.

This clonotype was counted many times. The chain links TRBV20-1 to TRBJ1-1; 10 bases are shared with TRBD1. After removal of 5 bases from V and 6 bases from J, the junction contained 6 bases not matched to a gene. The germline V gene has CDR1 DFQATT and CDR2 SNEGSKA (reference sequence). The CDR3 is 13 residues long. CDR3 sequence (DNA): TGCAGTGCTGTGACAGGGGGCAGGGCTGAAGCTTTCTTT. Translating it yields CSAVTGGRAEAFF.

This clonotype was counted ten times or more. The chain recombines TRBV6-5 with TRBJ1-1; no clear D gene. Between the trimmed V and J ends, which lost 8 bases and 0 bases, there was a span of 10 bases. This CDR3 spans 13 amino acids. CDR1 and CDR2 (germline): MNHEY, SVGAGI. The CDR3 region has the DNA TGTGCCAGCGGGTCCCAGATGAACACTGAAGCTTTCTTT. This gives the protein CASGSQMNTEAFF.

Concerning this clonotype: A read error may explain this, as a much larger clone is one base away. Without the conserved terminal phenylalanine or tryptophan, this CDR3 likely stems from a read error. CDR3 sequence: CANTQVGTQETQYL. The CDR3 DNA is TGTGCCAACACCCAAGTCGGGACTCAAGAGACCCAGTACCTC. The chain combines TRBV12-3 or TRBV12-4 with TRBJ2-5; possibly TRBD2 for D (6 bases). This CDR3 has 14 residues. Trimming took 10 bases from V and 2 from J, leaving 17 bases between them.